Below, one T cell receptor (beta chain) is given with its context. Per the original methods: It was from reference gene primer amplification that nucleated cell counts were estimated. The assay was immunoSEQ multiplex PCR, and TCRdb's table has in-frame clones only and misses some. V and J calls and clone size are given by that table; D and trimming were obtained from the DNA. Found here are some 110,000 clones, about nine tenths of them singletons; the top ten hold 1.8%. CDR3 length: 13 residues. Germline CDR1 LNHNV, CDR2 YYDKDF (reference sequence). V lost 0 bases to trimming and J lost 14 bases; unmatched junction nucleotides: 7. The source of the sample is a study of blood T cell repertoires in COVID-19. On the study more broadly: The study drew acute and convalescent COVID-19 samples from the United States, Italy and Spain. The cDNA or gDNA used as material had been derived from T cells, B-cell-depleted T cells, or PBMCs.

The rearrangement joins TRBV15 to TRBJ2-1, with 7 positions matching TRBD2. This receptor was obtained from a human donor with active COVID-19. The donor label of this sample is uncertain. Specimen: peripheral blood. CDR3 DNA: TGTGCCACCAGCAGAGATTGGCGGGAGCAAGAGTTCTTC. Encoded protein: CATSRDWREQEFF.